This TCR beta chain was observed in a study of cytomegalovirus exposure and HLA in healthy donors. At the level of the study: The 120 or so validation repertoires used a platform that matched the one used for the 666 first-cohort repertoires, as a later analysis reported.

The V gene's germline CDR1 is SEHNR and CDR2 FQNEAQ (reference sequence). Unmatched junction bases numbered 8, after V lost 5 bases and J lost 7 bases. This CDR3 has 15 residues. Sequenced by immunoSEQ multiplex PCR; TCRdb stores in-frame clones only, minus some. The sample carries around 250,000 clones, around 90% recorded once. This clone has just a few counts. The sample taken for sequencing was PBMCs. The chain links TRBV7-9 to TRBJ1-6, with 7 nucleotides matching TRBD1. The TCR originated in a woman under 30 in good health and CMV-seronegative. The CDR3 protein is CASSGAGGQNSPLHF. The CDR3 bases are TGTGCCAGCAGCGGCGCAGGGGGACAGAATTCACCCCTCCACTTT.